This TCR beta chain appears in the sequencing data of a study of cytomegalovirus exposure and HLA in healthy donors. Of note for this clone: As yet, its antigen is unknown.

Germline lookup yields CDR1 MGHRA and CDR2 YSYEKL. Unmatched junction bases numbered 7, after V lost 1 base and J lost 4 bases. CDR3 size: 16 residues. PCR amplification relied on 60 Vbeta primers (plus 13 Jbeta primers). Some clones are missing from TCRdb's copy, which holds only in-frame ones; the method was immunoSEQ multiplex PCR. The listing records 35,000 to 50,000 clones. Regarding the study as a whole: Being productive about 87% or about 30% of the time was typical of most TCR beta V segments in an earlier analysis. Rarity held for most TCR sequences, but there were some public TCRs that occurred in many donors. Available immune exposure information covered CMV serostatus only. Some segments of the V type, notably TRBV6-2 and TRBV6-3, were excluded as indistinguishable.

The sequenced material came from PBMCs. This TCR came from a woman in her twenties or thirties in good health and CMV-seropositive. The chain links TRBV4-1 to TRBJ2-1; 7 bases map to TRBD1. The CDR3 is CASSQVYGQAYNEQFF. CDR3 in DNA: TGCGCCAGCAGCCAAGTATATGGACAGGCTTACAATGAGCAGTTCTTC.